The 8 T cell receptor beta chains presented below share a single source sample, sequenced in a study of cytomegalovirus exposure and HLA in healthy donors (dated by TCRdb to about 2017). Libraries were made using the immunoSEQ multiplex PCR assay. For the multiplex PCR, a mixture combining 60 forward primers for TCR Vbeta segments and 13 reverse primers for TCR Jbeta segments was used. TCRdb holds this immuneACCESS table with in-frame rearrangements only. Some clones are missing; in checked studies, unresolved V genes explain under half, and the rest has no known cause. Recorded for this sample are around 130,000 clones; about three quarters of them occurred a single time. Around 6.6% of the sample is in the top ten clones. Sequencing used PBMCs. These receptor sequences come from a man aged 35-49 years in good health and CMV-seropositive.

Only one count was recorded for this clone. This chain joins TRBV5-1 and TRBJ2-6, with D hard to call. From germline, CDR1 is SGHRS and CDR2 YFSETQ. This CDR3 has 14 amino acids. The V end was cut by 5 bases, the J end by 0 bases, with 6 bases between. The CDR3 loop reads CASRHTSGANVLTF. In DNA, the CDR3 is TGCGCCAGCAGGCACACCTCTGGGGCCAACGTCCTGACTTTC.

The genes are TRBV27 and TRBJ2-7, with D possibly TRBD1 on 6 matching bases. This CDR3 has 15 residues. With 7 bases removed from V and 3 bases from J, the gap between germline ends came to 19 bases. Germline V gene data show CDR1 as MNHEY and CDR2 as SMNVEV (reference sequence). The DNA of the CDR3 is TGTGCCAGCACCTACCGGGCAGGGGAACTCTACGAGCAGTACTTC. Its translation: CASTYRAGELYEQYF.

In its sample, this clone was seen once. This chain uses TRBV28 with TRBJ1-1; D may be TRBD1 (6 bases). CDR3 length: 17 amino acids. V lost 2 bases and J 0 bases, leaving 16 bases between the germline ends. Germline V gives CDR1 MDHEN, CDR2 SYDVKM. The CDR3 nucleotides are TGTGCCAGCAGTTTACGGGGGGGCCTGGTGATGAACACTGAAGCTTTCTTT. Amino acid sequence: CASSLRGGLVMNTEAFF.

This clone was seen a handful of times. The V gene is TRBV2, the J gene TRBJ2-4, with TRBD2 identical over 12 bases. The J segment lost 8 bases and the V segment lost 4 bases, leaving 9 bases of the junction unmatched. Germline V gene data show CDR1 as SNHLY and CDR2 as FYNNEI. The CDR3 consists of 16 residues. DNA of the CDR3: TGTGCCAGCAGTGGAGACGGACTAGCGGGATTAGACATTCAGTACTTC. The encoded protein is CASSGDGLAGLDIQYF.

The rearrangement links TRBV6-1 to TRBJ1-2; D is perhaps TRBD1 (6 bases). This CDR3 is 11 amino acids long. Germline values: CDR1 MNHNS, CDR2 SASEGT. V dropped 3 bases and J dropped 13 bases, with 12 bases sitting between them. CDR3 in DNA: TGTGCCAGCAGTGAGGACAGAATTGGCACCTTC. Its protein is CASSEDRIGTF.

V usage is TRBV5-1 and J usage is TRBJ1-1; TRBD1 might be the D (5 bases). CDR3 length: 14 residues. V gave up 2 bases and J gave up 1 base, with 9 bases separating them. CDR1 and CDR2 from the germline V gene are SGHRS and YFSETQ. The chain's CDR3 is CASSLVQANTEAFF. The CDR3 DNA sequence: TGCGCCAGCAGCTTAGTACAGGCGAACACTGAAGCTTTCTTT.

The chain combines TRBV19 with TRBJ1-1; no clear D. The V and J ends lost 3 bases and 3 bases respectively, with 11 bases between them. CDR3 length equals 14 residues. Germline-derived CDR1 and CDR2 are LNHDA and SQIVND (reference sequence). DNA for the CDR3: TGTGCCAGTAGTATCAGGCACCTGGACACTGAAGCTTTCTTT. It encodes CASSIRHLDTEAFF.

Regarding this clone: At the DNA level, this CDR3 is encoded by other sequences in the same sample as well. V and J are TRBV5-1 and TRBJ2-2; 7 bases line up with TRBD1. The V segment lost 4 bases and the J segment 3 bases; nucleotides outside the gene matches: 3. This CDR3 is 14 amino acids long. CDR1 SGHRS and CDR2 YFSETQ come from the germline V gene. This CDR3 is CASSLQGDTGELFF. CDR3 nucleotide sequence: TGCGCCAGCAGCCTTCAGGGGGACACCGGGGAGCTGTTTTTT.